Listed here are 3 T cell receptor beta chains from one sample, sequenced in a study of shared clonotypes between healthy human individuals (dated by TCRdb to 2019 to 2021). Library preparation used the immunoSEQ multiplex PCR assay. TCRdb stores this immuneACCESS table with in-frame sequences only. Part of the clones is absent; in the studies checked, under half of the shortfall reflects unresolved V genes, and no reason is known for the rest. The sample contains a few million clones, almost 96% of them found a single time. Around 0.13% of the sample is held by the ten biggest clonotypes. The sample was naive CD4+ T cells sorted from blood. The cell subset or site label on this specimen signifies: CD45RA+ positively selected. The receptors were gathered from a man younger than 35 in good health.

The genes are TRBV7-2 and TRBJ2-1; tentative D call: TRBD1 (5 bases). Germline-derived CDR1 and CDR2 are SGHTA and FQGNSA. This CDR3 is 13 amino acids long. V lost 2 bases and J lost 7, with 9 bases in between. The CDR3 DNA is TGTGCCAGCAGCTTAAACAGGCAGAATGAGCAGTTCTTC. It is translated as CASSLNRQNEQFF.

The CDR3 here is CASSLGLADVFF. The CDR3 DNA reads as TGCGCCAGCAGCTTGGGACTAGCGGACGTGTTCTTC. This chain links TRBV5-1 with TRBJ2-1; 9 bases line up with TRBD2. Germline trimming cut 0 bases from V and 15 bases from J; bases unmatched to any gene: 4. The CDR3 is 12 amino acids. Per germline, CDR1 SGHRS and CDR2 YFSETQ.

The genes are TRBV9 and TRBJ2-3; TRBD1 or TRBD2 may be the D gene (5 bases each). In germline, CDR1 is SGDLS, CDR2 YYNGEE. V gave up 4 bases and J gave up 2 bases, with 20 bases separating them. The CDR3 runs to 17 residues. CDR3 amino acids: CASSTKPGTVYTDTQYF. In DNA, the CDR3 is TGTGCCAGCAGCACTAAACCCGGGACGGTGTACACAGATACGCAGTATTTT.